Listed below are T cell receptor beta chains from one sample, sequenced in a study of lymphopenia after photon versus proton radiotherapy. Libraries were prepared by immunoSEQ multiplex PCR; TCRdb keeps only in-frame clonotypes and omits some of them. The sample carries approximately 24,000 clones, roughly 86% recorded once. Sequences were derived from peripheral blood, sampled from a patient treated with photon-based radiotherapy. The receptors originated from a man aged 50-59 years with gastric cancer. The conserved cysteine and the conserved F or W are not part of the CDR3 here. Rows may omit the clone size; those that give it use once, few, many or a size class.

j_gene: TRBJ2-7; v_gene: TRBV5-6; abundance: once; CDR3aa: ASSRRKQRGYYEQY
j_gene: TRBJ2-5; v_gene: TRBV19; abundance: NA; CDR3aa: ASSILPRLAGKQETQY
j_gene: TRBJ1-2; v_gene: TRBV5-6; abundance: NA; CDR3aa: ASARSRKTYGYT
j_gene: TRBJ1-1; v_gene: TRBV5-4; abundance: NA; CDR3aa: ASSLGLGAF
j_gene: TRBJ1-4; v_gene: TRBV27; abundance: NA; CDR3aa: ASSFLSGGASTNEKLF
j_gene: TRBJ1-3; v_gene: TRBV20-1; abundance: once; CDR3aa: SAFQGNTIY
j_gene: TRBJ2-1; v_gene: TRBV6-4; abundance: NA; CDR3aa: ASSDGSSYNEQF
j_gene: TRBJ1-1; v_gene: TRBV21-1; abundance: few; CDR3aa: ASSMEDRNPQNTEAF
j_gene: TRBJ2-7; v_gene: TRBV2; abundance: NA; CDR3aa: ASLRTGVSSYEQY
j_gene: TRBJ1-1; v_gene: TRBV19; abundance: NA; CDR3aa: ASSIVGGDTEAF
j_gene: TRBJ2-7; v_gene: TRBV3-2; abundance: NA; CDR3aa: ASYEQY
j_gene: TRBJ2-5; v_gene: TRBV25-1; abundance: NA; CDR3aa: ASSEFGVRETQY
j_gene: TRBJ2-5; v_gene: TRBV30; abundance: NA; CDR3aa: AWSAQETQY
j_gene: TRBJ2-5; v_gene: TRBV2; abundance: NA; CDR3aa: ASSNDRGGETQY
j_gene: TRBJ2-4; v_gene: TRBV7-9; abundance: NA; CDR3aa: ASSSSDGYQNIQY
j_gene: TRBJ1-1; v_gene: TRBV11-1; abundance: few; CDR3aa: ASSSQGNTEAF
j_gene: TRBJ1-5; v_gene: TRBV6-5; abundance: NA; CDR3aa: ASSYSSNQPQH
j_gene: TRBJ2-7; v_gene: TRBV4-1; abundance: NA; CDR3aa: ASTHLLSSYEQY
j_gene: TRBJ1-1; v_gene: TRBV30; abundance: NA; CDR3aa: AWYLNTEAF
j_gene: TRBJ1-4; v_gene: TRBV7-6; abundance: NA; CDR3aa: ASSSTPLGGEKLF
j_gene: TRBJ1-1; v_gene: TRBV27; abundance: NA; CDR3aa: ASSSTRNTEAF
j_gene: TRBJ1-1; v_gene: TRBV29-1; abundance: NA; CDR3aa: SVALWTNTEAF
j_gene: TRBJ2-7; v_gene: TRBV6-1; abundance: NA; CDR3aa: ATPGQGRNEQY
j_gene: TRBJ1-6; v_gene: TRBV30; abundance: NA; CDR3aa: AWNGAAYNSPLH
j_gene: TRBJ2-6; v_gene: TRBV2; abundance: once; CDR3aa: ASRGDRGGSGANVLT
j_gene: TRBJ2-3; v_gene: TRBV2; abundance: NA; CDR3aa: ASSVGTSATDTQY
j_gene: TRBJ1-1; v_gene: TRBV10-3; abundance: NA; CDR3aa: AISRQANMNTEAF
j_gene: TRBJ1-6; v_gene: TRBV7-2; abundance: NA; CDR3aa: ASSRTGINSPLH
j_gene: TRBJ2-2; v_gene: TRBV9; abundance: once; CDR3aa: ASSVAGDSLGLF